This entry concerns a single T cell receptor beta chain. As yet, its antigen is unknown. The method was immunoSEQ multiplex PCR; TCRdb's version includes in-frame clones alone and lacks a portion of them. The sample gives 38,000 or so clones, 75% to 90% of which show up once; about 5.6% is in the top ten. The V end was cut by 1 base, the J end by 0 bases, with 14 bases between. Germline CDR1 is SGHTA and CDR2 is FQGNSA. This CDR3 has 17 residues. The data were taken from a study of T cells in localized non-small cell lung cancer. Study results and caveats: Adjacent uninvolved lung had the highest clonality, suggesting focused antigen responses.

This sequence joins TRBV7-2 and TRBJ2-3; a possible D gene is TRBD2 (6 bases). This sequence was found in a male donor aged 60 or over with stage II lung adenocarcinoma. The sequenced sample was peripheral blood mononuclear cells, obtained before any cancer treatment. The CDR3 DNA is TGTGCCAGCAGCTTAGGCCGCGGGGCCCCTAGCACAGATACGCAGTATTTT. It encodes CASSLGRGAPSTDTQYF.